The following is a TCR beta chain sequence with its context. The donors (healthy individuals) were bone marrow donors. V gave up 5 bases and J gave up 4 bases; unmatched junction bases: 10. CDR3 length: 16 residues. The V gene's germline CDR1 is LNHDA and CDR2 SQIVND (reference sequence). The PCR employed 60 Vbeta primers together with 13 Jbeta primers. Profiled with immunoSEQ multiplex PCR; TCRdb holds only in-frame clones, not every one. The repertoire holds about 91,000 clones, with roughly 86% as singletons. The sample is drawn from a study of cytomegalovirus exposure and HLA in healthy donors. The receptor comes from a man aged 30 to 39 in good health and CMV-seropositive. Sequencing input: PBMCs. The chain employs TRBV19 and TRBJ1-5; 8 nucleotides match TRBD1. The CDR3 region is CASSLRQGSGNQPQHF. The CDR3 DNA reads TGTGCCAGTAGTCTTCGACAGGGGAGTGGTAATCAGCCCCAGCATTTT.